These T cell receptor beta chains were read from a single sample in a study of blood T cell repertoires in COVID-19. Data came from immunoSEQ multiplex PCR; TCRdb stores just in-frame clones and leaves some out. The table includes under 300,000 clones, about 90% detected once. The material sequenced was PBMCs or T cells enriched from blood (not recorded which). These receptors all come from a human donor in a cohort exposed to, infected with or recovered from COVID-19 (not recorded which). The donor label of this sample is uncertain. Both conserved end residues are part of each CDR3. The D gene is left open where the match is weak. Expanded clones are given a class, and other clones once, few, many or no size at all.

j_call: TRBJ1-1
v_call: TRBV7-9
d_call: NA
clone_size: few
cdr3_nt: TGTGCCAGCAGCTTAGCCCTTCTAGGGAACACTGAAGCTTTCTTT
cdr3_aa: CASSLALLGNTEAFF

j_call: TRBJ2-3
v_call: TRBV9
d_call: NA
clone_size: NA
cdr3_nt: TGTGCCAGCAGCCCAGGGTCCCCATTCACAGATACGCAGTATTTT
cdr3_aa: CASSPGSPFTDTQYF

j_call: TRBJ1-5
v_call: TRBV25-1
d_call: NA
clone_size: NA
cdr3_nt: TGTGCCAGCAGTGAAAAAGGACTTAATCAGCCCCAGCATTTT
cdr3_aa: CASSEKGLNQPQHF

j_call: TRBJ1-1
v_call: TRBV4-1
d_call: TRBD1
clone_size: NA
cdr3_nt: TGCGCCAGCAGCCAGCGAACGGGGACAGGGAACACTGAAGCTTTCTTT
cdr3_aa: CASSQRTGTGNTEAFF

j_call: TRBJ1-1
v_call: TRBV5-1
d_call: TRBD1
clone_size: NA
cdr3_nt: TGCGCCAGCAGCTTACAAGGCCCAGGGGGCAACCTGAACACTGAAGCTTTCTTT
cdr3_aa: CASSLQGPGGNLNTEAFF

j_call: TRBJ2-5
v_call: TRBV7-6
d_call: TRBD2
clone_size: once
cdr3_nt: TGTGCCAGCAGCTTGCGAGGCGGGGGGGTCGATGAGACCCAGTACTTC
cdr3_aa: CASSLRGGGVDETQYF

j_call: TRBJ2-4
v_call: TRBV7-9
d_call: TRBD1
clone_size: NA
cdr3_nt: TGTGCCAGCAGCCGGGACAGGGACGGACTAGCCAAAAACATTCAGTACTTC
cdr3_aa: CASSRDRDGLAKNIQYF

j_call: TRBJ2-1
v_call: TRBV11-3
d_call: NA
clone_size: NA
cdr3_nt: TGTGCCAGCAGCTTAGGGCGCAGGGAGGAGGACGATGAGCAGTTCTTC
cdr3_aa: CASSLGRREEDDEQFF

j_call: TRBJ1-2
v_call: TRBV4-2
d_call: TRBD1
clone_size: NA
cdr3_nt: TGTGCCAGCAGCCCGAGGCCGGGACAGAGTCCGATCAACTATGGCTACACCTTC
cdr3_aa: CASSPRPGQSPINYGYTF

j_call: TRBJ1-2
v_call: TRBV30
d_call: NA
clone_size: NA
cdr3_nt: TGTGCCTGGAGTGTACAAGGCAGCGCCTATGGCTACACCTTC
cdr3_aa: CAWSVQGSAYGYTF

j_call: TRBJ1-2
v_call: TRBV18
d_call: TRBD1
clone_size: NA
cdr3_nt: TGTGCCAGCTCACCAGAGGGGGCGCAGGAAGGCTACACCTTC
cdr3_aa: CASSPEGAQEGYTF

j_call: TRBJ2-3
v_call: TRBV7-3
d_call: TRBD2
clone_size: NA
cdr3_nt: TGTGCCAGCAGCCAGTCCGGGACTAGCGTTGGAGATACGCAGTATTTT
cdr3_aa: CASSQSGTSVGDTQYF

j_call: TRBJ2-4
v_call: TRBV10-2
d_call: NA
clone_size: once
cdr3_nt: TGCGCCAGCGGAGAAAACATTCAGTACTTC
cdr3_aa: CASGENIQYF

j_call: TRBJ1-1
v_call: TRBV18
d_call: NA
clone_size: NA
cdr3_nt: TGTGCCAGCTCGACAGCGAACACTGAAGCTTTCTTT
cdr3_aa: CASSTANTEAFF

j_call: TRBJ2-7
v_call: TRBV24-1
d_call: TRBD1
clone_size: once
cdr3_nt: TGTGCCACCAGTGATACAGGGGTAGTGGGGGAGCAGTACTTC
cdr3_aa: CATSDTGVVGEQYF